Sequencing of this T cell receptor beta chain was carried out in a study of Graves' ophthalmopathy and Graves' hyperthyroidism. General study points: The model forecast ophthalmopathy progression, reaching around 66% sensitivity and 72% to 80% specificity.

The V end lost 0 bases, the J end lost 4 bases, and 10 bases lay between the germline ends. The CDR3 consists of 14 residues. The germline gives CDR1 SGDLS, CDR2 YYNGEE. This clonotype was recorded at least ten times. Its antigen is undetermined. RNA transcripts yielded amplified TCR beta CDR3 regions. HTBI-primed first-round RT-PCR preceded second-round multiplex PCR. Each CDR3 protein is one row after TCRdb ran MiXCR on the multiplex PCR reads. The repertoire has hundreds of thousands of distinct CDR3 sequences, 20% to 25% of them found once; the top ten carry approximately 6.9%. This clonotype was obtained from a woman aged 18-35 years with stable Graves' hyperthyroidism. Some clones in this sample may be carry-over from other donors' samples. The chain is built from TRBV9 and TRBJ1-1; D is possibly TRBD1 (6 bases). Sequencing was carried out using peripheral blood. CDR3: CASSVARGGTEAFF. CDR3 coding DNA: TGTGCCAGCAGCGTAGCTAGGGGGGGCACTGAAGCTTTCTTT.